What follows describes a single TCR beta chain. No antigen is known for it. Germline V gene sequence: CDR1 MNHNS, CDR2 SASEGT. The V end was cut by 4 bases, the J end by 0 bases, with 10 bases between. The length of the CDR3 is 15 residues. This sample stems from a study of T cell repertoires in ileal Crohn's disease. Study-wide points: Compared with non-smokers, active smokers at surgery showed more clonal expansions.

Sequencing used immunoSEQ multiplex PCR; TCRdb keeps in-frame clones, though not all of them. The table has approximately 14,000 clones, 65% to 80% seen once. Documented time point: neoterminal ileum biopsy at postoperative endoscopy, about 6 months after surgery. Sequenced sample: ileal tissue. This chain connects TRBV6-1 to TRBJ1-3, with D possibly TRBD1 on 5 matching bases. The TCR originated in an adult with Crohn's disease. This CDR3 reads CASSVGGRSGNTIYF. The CDR3 bases are TGTGCCAGCAGTGTCGGGGGTCGCTCTGGAAACACCATATATTTT.